The next 14 T cell receptor beta chains were all read from a single sample in a study of beta chain features in type 1 diabetes (dated by TCRdb to 2017 to 2018). The library relied on the immunoSEQ multiplex PCR assay. The High Capacity cDNA Reverse Transcription Kit was used to reverse transcribe all of the isolated RNA, meaning that expressed TCRB transcripts were what got sequenced. As stored in TCRdb, this immuneACCESS dataset retains in-frame rearrangements with V and J assigned. A fraction of the clones does not appear; measured against another copy, unresolved V genes explain less than half of the discrepancy, and the remainder lacks a known reason. In this sample the table shows about 220,000 clones, around 9.9% of which occur a single time. The ten most abundant clones make up less than 1.5% of the sample. Sequenced material: central memory CD4+ T cells from blood. The origin of the receptors is a man in his late teens or twenties in good health.

The V and J genes are TRBV28 and TRBJ2-7; no reliable D call. This CDR3 comprises 15 residues. CDR1 MDHEN and CDR2 SYDVKM come from the germline V gene. V lost 8 bases and J 5 bases, leaving 22 bases between the germline ends. DNA of the CDR3: TGTGCCAGCGGCTTAGCAGATGTTCGTAATGACGAGCAGTACTTC. Residues: CASGLADVRNDEQYF.

This clone has at least ten counts. The chain uses TRBV15 and TRBJ2-7; D gene unclear. Trimming stripped 2 bases from V and 3 bases from J, with 14 bases between. Germline CDR1 is LNHNV and CDR2 is YYDKDF (reference sequence). The CDR3 length is 15 residues. The CDR3 loop is CATSRSKSLGYEQYF. The CDR3 DNA reads TGTGCCACCAGCAGATCGAAAAGCCTGGGCTACGAGCAGTACTTC.

The V and J genes are TRBV23-1 and TRBJ2-5; 8 nucleotides match TRBD1. TRBV23-1 is designated an ORF whose function remains uncertain. CDR3 size: 15 residues. J lost 2 bases, V lost 6 bases, and 8 bases had no gene match. CDR3 sequence: CASSPTGVGQETQYF. The DNA of the CDR3 is TGCGCCAGCAGCCCGACAGGGGTAGGGCAAGAGACCCAGTACTTC.

The sample holds many counts of this clone. Other DNA sequences in this sample translate to the same CDR3. The chain is built from TRBV30 and TRBJ1-1; D unclear. Trimming removed 0 bases from V and 5 bases from J, with 4 bases in between. The CDR3 has 11 amino acids. Germline assignment: CDR1 GTSNPN and CDR2 SVGIG (reference sequence). The CDR3 is CAWSVLTEAFF. Here the CDR3 DNA reads TGTGCCTGGAGTGTATTAACTGAAGCTTTCTTT.

This clone was picked up many times. The chain couples TRBV15 to TRBJ1-4, with D possibly being TRBD1 (5 bases). Germline values: CDR1 LNHNV, CDR2 YYDKDF (reference sequence). V dropped 0 bases and J dropped 8 bases, with 13 bases sitting between them. CDR3 length: 15 residues. The CDR3 bases are TGTGCCACCAGCAGAGAGGGGCTAATCGGGGAAAAACTGTTTTTT. This translates into CATSREGLIGEKLFF.

This chain uses TRBV7-6 with TRBJ1-2; 9 nucleotides line up with TRBD1. Germline V gene sequence: CDR1 SGHVS, CDR2 FNYEAQ. Germline trimming cut 5 bases from V and 5 bases from J; bases unmatched to any gene: 3. This CDR3 region has 13 residues. The CDR3 nucleotides are TGTGCCAGCAGCAACGGACAGGGGTATGGCTACACCTTC. Amino acids: CASSNGQGYGYTF.

This chain uses TRBV19 with TRBJ2-7; 11 nucleotides agree with TRBD1. The germline CDR1 and CDR2 sequences are LNHDA and SQIVND (reference sequence). CDR3 length: 14 amino acids. Unmatched junction bases numbered 5, after V lost 6 bases and J lost 4 bases. The CDR3 bases are TGTGCCAGTAGCGCCGGGACAGGGGGATACGAGCAGTACTTC. This sequence encodes CASSAGTGGYEQYF.

There are a few counts of this clone. The chain employs TRBV5-1 and TRBJ2-1; perhaps D is TRBD1 or TRBD2 (6 bases each). CDR1 and CDR2 (germline): SGHRS, YFSETQ. V was pared by 4 bases and J by 1 base, with 15 bases between. The CDR3 runs 16 residues. Written as DNA, the CDR3 is TGCGCCAGCAGCGGCACAGGGACTCCTTCCTACAATGAGCAGTTCTTC. Protein product: CASSGTGTPSYNEQFF.

The V call is TRBV29-1, the J call TRBJ2-7; no reliable D call. The CDR3 sequence is 13 residues long. CDR1 and CDR2 from the germline V gene are SQVTM and ANQGSEA. Trimming cost V 2 bases and J 3 bases, with 11 bases left between them. CDR3 loop: CSVETQAGYEQYF. The CDR3 DNA reads as TGCAGCGTTGAAACTCAGGCCGGCTACGAGCAGTACTTC.

This chain uses TRBV28 with TRBJ2-7; TRBD2 matches 15 bases. The CDR3 sequence is 15 residues long. In germline, CDR1 is MDHEN, CDR2 SYDVKM. V lost 4 bases and J lost 6; bases outside the gene matches: 4. CDR3 sequence: CASSWTSGRVLEQYF. CDR3 bases: TGTGCCAGCAGTTGGACTAGCGGGAGGGTCCTCGAGCAGTACTTC.

The genes are TRBV11-1 and TRBJ2-7; D is ambiguous. V lost 0 bases and J 9 bases, leaving 15 bases between the germline ends. Germline V lookup: CDR1 SGHAT, CDR2 FQDESV (reference sequence). This CDR3 is 14 amino acids long. CDR3 bases: TGTGCCAGCAGCTTAGCGGGTTTTCAAGTCGGGCAGTACTTC. Protein sequence: CASSLAGFQVGQYF. Drawing the rest from reference TRBV11-1 and TRBJ2-7, the complete variable domain is EAEVAQSPRYKITEKSQAVAFWCDPISGHATLYWYRQILGQGPELLVQFQDESVVDDSQLPKDRFSAERLKGVDSTLKIQPAELGDSAMYLCASSLAGFQVGQYFGPGTRLTVT.

This clone was found a few times. The J gene is TRBJ1-2, the V gene TRBV30; D remains unclear. CDR1 is GTSNPN, CDR2 SVGIG, per germline (reference sequence). The V gene lost 0 bases and the J gene lost 12 bases, with 14 bases spanning the gap. This CDR3 has 12 residues. The DNA for the CDR3 is TGTGCCTGGAGTGTAGAGCAGCGGAGGCACACCTTC. Its translation is CAWSVEQRRHTF.

This clone has just a few counts. CDR3 amino acids: CSVAPGQGRGYTF. CDR3 bases: TGCAGCGTTGCCCCGGGACAGGGGAGGGGCTACACCTTC. The J gene is TRBJ1-2, the V gene TRBV29-1, with TRBD1 matching over 10 bases. This CDR3 contains 13 residues. The ends lost 4 bases at V and 8 bases at J; junction bases unmatched: 7. CDR1 SQVTM and CDR2 ANQGSEA come from the germline V gene.

This clone was detected a few times. The chain is built from TRBV5-1 and TRBJ2-7; 7 positions match TRBD1. This CDR3 is 16 amino acids long. Germline trimming cut 4 bases from V and 0 bases from J; bases unmatched to any gene: 10. Germline V gives CDR1 SGHRS, CDR2 YFSETQ. CDR3 sequence (DNA): TGCGCCAGCAGCGAGACGGGACAGCGGAACTCCTACGAGCAGTACTTC. Translating gives CASSETGQRNSYEQYF.